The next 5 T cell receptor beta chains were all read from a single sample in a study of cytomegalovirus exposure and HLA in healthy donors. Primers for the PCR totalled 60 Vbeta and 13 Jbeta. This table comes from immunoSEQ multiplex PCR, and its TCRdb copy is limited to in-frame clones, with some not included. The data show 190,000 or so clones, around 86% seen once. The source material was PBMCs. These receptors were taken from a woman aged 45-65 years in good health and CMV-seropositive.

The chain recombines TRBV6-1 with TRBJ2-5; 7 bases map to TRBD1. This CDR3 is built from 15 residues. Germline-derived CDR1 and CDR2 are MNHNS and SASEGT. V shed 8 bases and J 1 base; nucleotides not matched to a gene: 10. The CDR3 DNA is TGTGCCAGCCCGAGCAGTGGACAGGTCCAAGAGACCCAGTACTTC. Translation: CASPSSGQVQETQYF.

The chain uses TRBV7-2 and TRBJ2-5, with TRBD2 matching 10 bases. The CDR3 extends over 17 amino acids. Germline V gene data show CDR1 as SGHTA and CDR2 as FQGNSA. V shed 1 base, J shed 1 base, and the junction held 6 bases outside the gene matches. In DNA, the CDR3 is TGTGCCAGCAGCTTAGTCGGGGTAGCGGGGGGCCAAGAGACCCAGTACTTC. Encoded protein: CASSLVGVAGGQETQYF.

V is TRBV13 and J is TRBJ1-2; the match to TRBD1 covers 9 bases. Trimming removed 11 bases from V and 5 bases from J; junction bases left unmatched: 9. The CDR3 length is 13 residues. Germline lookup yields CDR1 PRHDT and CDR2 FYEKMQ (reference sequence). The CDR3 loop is CASGTGGRYGYTF. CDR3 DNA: TGTGCCTCGGGCACAGGGGGCCGGTATGGCTACACCTTC.

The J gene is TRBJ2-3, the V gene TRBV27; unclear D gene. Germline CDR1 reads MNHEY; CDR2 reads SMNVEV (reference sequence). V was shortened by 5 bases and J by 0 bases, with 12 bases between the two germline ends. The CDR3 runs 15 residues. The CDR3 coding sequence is TGTGCCAGCAGTCTCCGGGTCCCTAGCACAGATACGCAGTATTTT. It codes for CASSLRVPSTDTQYF.

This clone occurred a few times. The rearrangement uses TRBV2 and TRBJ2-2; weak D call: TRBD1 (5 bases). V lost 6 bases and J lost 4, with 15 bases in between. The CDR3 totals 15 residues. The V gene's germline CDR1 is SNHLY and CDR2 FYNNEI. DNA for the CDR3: TGTGCCAGCAGCGCCGGCAGGGTCGGCACCGGGGAGCTGTTTTTT. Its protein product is CASSAGRVGTGELFF.